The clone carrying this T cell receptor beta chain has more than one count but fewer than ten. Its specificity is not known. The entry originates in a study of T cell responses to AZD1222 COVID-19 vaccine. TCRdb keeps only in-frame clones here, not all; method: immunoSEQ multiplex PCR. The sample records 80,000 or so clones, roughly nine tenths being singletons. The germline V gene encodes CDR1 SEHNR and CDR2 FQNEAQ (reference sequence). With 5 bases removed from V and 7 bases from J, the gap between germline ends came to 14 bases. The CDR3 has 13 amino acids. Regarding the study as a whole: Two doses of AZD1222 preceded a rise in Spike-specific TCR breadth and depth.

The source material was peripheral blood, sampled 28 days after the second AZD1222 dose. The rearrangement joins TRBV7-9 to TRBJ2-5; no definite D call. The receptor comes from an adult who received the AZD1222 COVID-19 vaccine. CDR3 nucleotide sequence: TGTGCCAGCAGCCCTACTCCTATGGGGACCCAGTACTTC. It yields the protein CASSPTPMGTQYF.